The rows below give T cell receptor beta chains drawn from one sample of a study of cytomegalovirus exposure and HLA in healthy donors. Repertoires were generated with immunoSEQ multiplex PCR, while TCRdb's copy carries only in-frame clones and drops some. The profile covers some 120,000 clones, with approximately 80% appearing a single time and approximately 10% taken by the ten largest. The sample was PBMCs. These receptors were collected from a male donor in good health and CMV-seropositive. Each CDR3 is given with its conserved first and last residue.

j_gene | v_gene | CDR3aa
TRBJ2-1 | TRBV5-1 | CASSPPQGRTINEQFF
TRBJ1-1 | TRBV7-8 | CASSLYRSKDTEAFF
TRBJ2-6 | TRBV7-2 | CASSNPAGANVLTF
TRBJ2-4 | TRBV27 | CASSPGQQNIQYF
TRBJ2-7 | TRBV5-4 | CASSATGAGAAYEQYF
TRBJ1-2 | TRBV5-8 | CASSLAVTYYGYTF
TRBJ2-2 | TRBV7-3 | CASSPGLAGGPRELFF
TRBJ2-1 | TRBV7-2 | CASSLGPGRGFNEQFF
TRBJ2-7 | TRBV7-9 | CASSLVGLAGVAYEQYF
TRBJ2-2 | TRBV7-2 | CASSLGTGDTGELFF
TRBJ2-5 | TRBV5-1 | CASSQSLDRIQTQYF
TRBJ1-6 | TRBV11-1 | CASSFPADYNSPLHF
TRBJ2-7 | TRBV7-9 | CSSSETGNEQYF
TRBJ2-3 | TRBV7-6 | CASSAREWGAQYF
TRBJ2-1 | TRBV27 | CASSLFPGGSNEQFF
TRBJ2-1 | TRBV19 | CASNNLERETYNEQFF
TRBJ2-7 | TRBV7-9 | CASSLVGQGRNEQYF
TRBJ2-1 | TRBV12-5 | CASGLSPSRYNEQFF
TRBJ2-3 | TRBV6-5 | CASTSRRLAGDTQYF
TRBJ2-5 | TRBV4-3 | CASSHQNSIGGLSQETQYF
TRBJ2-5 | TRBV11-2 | CASSLTGGVETQYF
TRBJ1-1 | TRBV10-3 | CAIGTGGKNTEAFF
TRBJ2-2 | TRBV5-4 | CASSLGLAVGELFF
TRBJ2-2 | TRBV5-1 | CASSLRQAGGSNTGELFF
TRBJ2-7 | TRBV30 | CAWTPGLAGGAYEQYF
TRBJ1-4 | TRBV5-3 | CARTNPDRVPPNEKLFF
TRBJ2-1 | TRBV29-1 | CSAGLQSREQFF
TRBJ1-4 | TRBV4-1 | CASSQAMEAPNEKLFF
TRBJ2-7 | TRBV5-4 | CASSRDRVPHYEQYF
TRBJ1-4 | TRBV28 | CASRPDRGRREKLFF
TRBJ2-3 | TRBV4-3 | CASSQATSGTSGDTQYF
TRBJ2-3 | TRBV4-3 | CASSQGRPTDTQYF
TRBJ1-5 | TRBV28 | CASGNRYSNQPQHF
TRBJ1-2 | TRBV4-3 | CASSQDRSPNYGYTF
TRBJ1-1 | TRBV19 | CASSSLANRNTEAFF
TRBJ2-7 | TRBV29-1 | CSVRVAGGPKGAEQYF
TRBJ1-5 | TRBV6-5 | CASSYSGGYQPQHF
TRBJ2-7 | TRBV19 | CASSIAGLEQYF
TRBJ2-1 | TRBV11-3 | CASSLAGASYNEQFF
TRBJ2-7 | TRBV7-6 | CASSLRPGQGLYEQYF
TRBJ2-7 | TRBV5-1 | CASTPGQGSSYIHEQYF
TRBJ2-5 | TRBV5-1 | CASRGTGTETQYF
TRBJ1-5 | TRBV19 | CASSIGAGNQPQHF
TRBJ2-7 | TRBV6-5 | CASSTPLGLSYEQYF
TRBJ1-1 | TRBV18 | CASSADRAEAFF
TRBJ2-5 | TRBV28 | CASSLLWQGALETQYF
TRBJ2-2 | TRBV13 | CASSHAQGNTGELLF
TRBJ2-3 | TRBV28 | CASSSNPGGGSTDTQYF
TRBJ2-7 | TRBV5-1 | CASSPGPGLAGFYEQYF
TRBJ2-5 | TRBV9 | CASSSRTSQETQYF
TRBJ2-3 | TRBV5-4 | CASAGLAGETDTQYF
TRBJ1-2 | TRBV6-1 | CASSEARFYGYTF
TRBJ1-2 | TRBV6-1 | CASSLDSNYGYTF